This section outlines one T cell receptor (beta chain) sequence together with its context. No cognate antigen has been identified for it. At one end, the junction sequence differs from germline, possibly due to a read error. Library method: the immunoSEQ multiplex PCR assay. TCRdb carries this immuneACCESS record with in-frame sequences only. Its versions omit some clonotypes, under half of them owing to an unresolved V gene in the studies checked, with the rest unexplained. This sample lists several thousand clones; approximately 74% were detected once. Jointly, the top ten make up under 9.5% of the sample. Repertoires were sampled repeatedly over the course of chemoradiotherapy, so clonal expansion could be followed in the tumor microenvironment. The sample is drawn from a study of chemoradiotherapy in HPV16-positive cancers (dated by TCRdb to 2022 to 2024). With respect to the entire study: Candidate HPV-specific T-cell clones and common TCR motifs were defined through functional T-cell assays on cells from a couple of HPV16-positive patients. The candidate HPV-specific TCRs and motifs were subsequently tracked in TCR repertoires obtained from 70 to 95 patients with HPV-related cancers. The study asked whether T-cell immunity to the HPV oncoproteins E6 and E7 changes during chemoradiotherapy and whether this immunity affects survival.

The germline V gene yields ENHRY for CDR1 and SYGVKD for CDR2. The CDR3 numbers 15 residues from cysteine through phenylalanine. Left in the record is the CDR3 DNA by itself, 45 bases read in frame from the first base. What the research found in general, with its limitations: Expansion of candidate HPV-specific clones and E7-related TCR motifs was observed in the tumor microenvironment during treatment, whereas no such expansion was observed for non-HPV-specific T cells. In HPV16-positive patients, expansion of HPV-responsive T cells during chemoradiotherapy was found to be associated with improved recurrence-free survival. The functional definition of HPV-specific T cells came from only a couple of HPV16-positive patients, and the survival association was reported for HPV16-positive patients.

Recombination connected TRBV10-3 to TRBJ1-6; no D gene is confidently identified. This receptor was identified in a human donor with HPV-associated anogenital cancer. This sample was gathered from a patient who underwent chemoradiotherapy. The nucleotide sequence is TGTGCCATCCGTGAAGGCGACTGGGATAATTCACCCCTCCACTTT. Translated, this is CAIREGDWDNSPLHF.